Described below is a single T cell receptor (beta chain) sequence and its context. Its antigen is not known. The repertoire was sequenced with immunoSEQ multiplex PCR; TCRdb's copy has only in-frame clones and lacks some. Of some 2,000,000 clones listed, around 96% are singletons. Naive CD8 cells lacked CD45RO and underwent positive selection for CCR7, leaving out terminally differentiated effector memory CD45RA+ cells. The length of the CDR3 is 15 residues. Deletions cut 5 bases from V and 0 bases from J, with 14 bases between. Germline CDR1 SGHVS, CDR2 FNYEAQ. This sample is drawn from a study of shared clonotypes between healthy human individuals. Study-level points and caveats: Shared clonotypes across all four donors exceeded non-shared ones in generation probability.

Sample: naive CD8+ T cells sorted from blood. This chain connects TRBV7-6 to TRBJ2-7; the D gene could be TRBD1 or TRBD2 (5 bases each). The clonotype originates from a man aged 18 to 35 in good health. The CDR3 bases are TGTGCCAGCAGCCCCCTTCTCGGGGCCTCCTACGAGCAGTACTTC. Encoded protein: CASSPLLGASYEQYF.